Below are 5 T cell receptor beta chains sequenced from a single sample in a study of T-cell reconstitution after alpha-beta-depleted transplantation in children. As it was prepared, the TCRbeta library received unique molecular identifiers. TCRdb re-derived calls from the PCR reads in MiXCR, one entry per CDR3 protein. The repertoire holds more than 300,000 distinct CDR3 sequences, around 15% seen once, with 35% to 50% in the top ten. The sample here was PBMCs, mostly from graft donor cells, taken 360 days after TCRalphabeta/CD19-depleted stem cell transplant. These receptors all stem from a male patient aged 2 to 9 who had a stem cell transplant for acute lymphoblastic leukemia, so the T cells may come from the graft donor.

Many counts were recorded for this clonotype. CDR3 residues: CASSQDGGSQETQYF. CDR3 nucleotides: TGCGCCAGCAGCCAAGATGGCGGCAGCCAAGAGACCCAGTACTTC. The chain employs TRBV4-3 and TRBJ2-5, with unresolved D. CDR1 and CDR2 from the germline V gene are LGHNA and YSLEER. V gave up 0 bases and J gave up 1 base, with 9 bases separating them. CDR3 size: 15 residues.

V gene TRBV15 combines with J gene TRBJ2-1; the match to TRBD1 covers 9 bases. CDR3 size: 16 residues. CDR1 LNHNV and CDR2 YYDKDF come from the germline V gene (reference sequence). After removal of 5 bases from V and 9 bases from J, the junction contained 14 bases not matched to a gene. In DNA, the CDR3 is TGTGCCACCAGCCGCGACCTCGGACAGGGGATGGCTGAGCAGTTCTTC. It encodes CATSRDLGQGMAEQFF.

The chain has TRBV6-5 and TRBJ1-1; D is undetermined. V was shortened by 0 bases and J by 4 bases, with 12 bases between the two germline ends. The CDR3 runs 15 residues. The germline V gene has CDR1 MNHEY and CDR2 SVGAGI. The chain's CDR3 is CASSYSKGWGTEAFF. In DNA form, the CDR3 reads TGTGCCAGCAGTTACTCGAAGGGTTGGGGCACTGAAGCTTTCTTT.

This clonotype was observed at least ten times. The V call is TRBV28, the J call TRBJ1-1, with D maybe TRBD1 (6 bases). The germline V gene encodes CDR1 MDHEN and CDR2 SYDVKM. V was cut by 6 bases and J by 4 bases, with 15 bases left in between. CDR3 length: 14 amino acids. CDR3 region: CASRDDWTVTEAFF. The CDR3, as DNA: TGTGCCAGCAGAGATGACTGGACAGTCACTGAAGCTTTCTTT.

To note about this clonotype: One end of the junction does not line up with germline, which may come from a read error. The chain links TRBV20-1 to TRBJ2-1; D call uncertain. Germline V gives CDR1 DFQATT, CDR2 SNEGSKA (reference sequence). The CDR3 consists of 18 residues. In DNA, the CDR3 is TGCTGTGCCATGCTGAGACCCTATGAGGCATTGCCCTACAATGAGCAGTTCTTC. This translates into CCAMLRPYEALPYNEQFF.